The next 21 T cell receptor beta chains were all read from a single sample in a study of patients and donors after allogeneic stem cell transplantation. Using its own MiXCR run on the RT-PCR reads, TCRdb lists one record per CDR3 protein. Here the sample spans about 960,000 distinct CDR3 sequences, under 20% being singletons. The sequencing sample was made of blood, either unsorted or a sorted T cell fraction (not recorded which). These receptors were collected from a human donor who was either an allogeneic HSCT recipient or a stem cell or donor lymphocyte infusion donor (not recorded which). It is not recorded whose cells these are; they may come from a transplant donor.

The genes are TRBV29-1 and TRBJ1-1, with D maybe TRBD1 (5 bases). CDR1 and CDR2 from the germline V gene are SQVTM and ANQGSEA. This CDR3 has 14 amino acids. V was shortened by 4 bases and J by 1 base, with 13 bases between the two germline ends. CDR3 loop: CSVGRDRKNTEAFF. The DNA for the CDR3 is TGCAGCGTTGGACGCGACAGAAAGAACACTGAAGCTTTCTTT.

The chain uses TRBV20-1 and TRBJ2-7; D is uncertain. The V end lost 2 bases, the J end lost 3 bases, and 14 bases lay between the germline ends. Germline lookup yields CDR1 DFQATT and CDR2 SNEGSKA (reference sequence). The CDR3 runs to 14 residues. In DNA form, the CDR3 reads TGCAGTGCTAGAAACCCAAGGGCGAGCTACGAGCAGTACTTC. Amino acid sequence: CSARNPRASYEQYF.

The chain is built from TRBV7-3 and TRBJ1-1; D unclear. The CDR3 sequence is 13 residues long. Trimming took off 2 bases at V and 5 bases at J, with 9 bases between the two ends. Germline lookup yields CDR1 SGHTA and CDR2 FQGTGA. The CDR3 sequence: CASSLLRETEAFF. The CDR3 DNA sequence: TGTGCCAGCAGCTTACTGCGGGAGACTGAAGCTTTCTTT.

This clonotype was detected only a few times. This rearrangement joins TRBV12-3 or TRBV12-4 to TRBJ1-2; the D is unclear. The CDR3 has 13 amino acids. V was shortened by 1 base and J by 5 bases, with 8 bases between the two germline ends. The CDR3 reads CASSLGAPYGYTF. CDR3 nucleotides: TGTGCCAGCAGTTTAGGGGCCCCGTATGGCTACACCTTC.

This clonotype showed up many times. The chain combines TRBV2 with TRBJ2-1, with D hard to call. CDR1 SNHLY and CDR2 FYNNEI come from the germline V gene. Trimming pared 3 bases from V and 6 bases from J, leaving 9 bases between. CDR3 length: 13 amino acids. CDR3 sequence: CASSDEGPNEQFF. The CDR3 nucleotides are TGTGCCAGCAGTGATGAAGGGCCCAATGAGCAGTTCTTC.

In its sample, this clonotype was seen a few times. The rearrangement joins TRBV12-3 or TRBV12-4 to TRBJ2-5; 7 nucleotides match TRBD2. CDR3 length: 13 amino acids. V lost 6 bases to trimming and J lost 2 bases; unmatched junction nucleotides: 3. CDR3: CASRSSGQETQYF. The CDR3 nucleotides read TGTGCCAGCAGATCTAGCGGTCAAGAGACCCAGTACTTC.

This sequence joins TRBV10-3 and TRBJ2-7; no firm D call. Germline V gene data show CDR1 as ENHRY and CDR2 as SYGVKD. V gave up 4 bases and J gave up 6 bases, with 10 bases separating them. This CDR3 region has 12 residues. The CDR3 DNA is TGTGCCATCAGTGCGCTAGAAGGCGAGCAGTACTTC. Translated, it gives CAISALEGEQYF.

This clonotype has just a few counts. This chain joins TRBV6-5 and TRBJ2-3; possibly TRBD1 for D (5 bases). The CDR3 spans 14 residues. The ends were cut back, 0 bases at V and 6 bases at J, with 10 bases in the middle. Germline V gene lookup returns CDR1 MNHEY and CDR2 SVGAGI. The CDR3, as DNA: TGTGCCAGCAGTTACTCGGGGCGCGTGGATACGCAGTATTTT. Its protein is CASSYSGRVDTQYF.

The sample holds a few counts of this clonotype. The chain carries TRBV15 and TRBJ1-1; the match to TRBD1 covers 8 bases. Trimming removed 1 base from V and 6 bases from J; junction bases left unmatched: 4. CDR1 is LNHNV and CDR2 is YYDKDF in the germline V gene (reference sequence). The CDR3 length is 14 residues. CDR3: CATSRGQGRAEAFF. The CDR3 nucleotides are TGTGCCACCAGCAGAGGACAGGGGAGGGCTGAAGCTTTCTTT.

In its sample, this clonotype was seen a few times. The J gene is TRBJ2-2, the V gene TRBV9; tentative D call: TRBD2 (6 bases). The CDR3 is 15 amino acids. Germline loops: CDR1 SGDLS, CDR2 YYNGEE. V lost 0 bases and J 0 bases, leaving 6 bases between the germline ends. CDR3 in DNA: TGTGCCAGCAGCGTAGAGCGGGCGAACACCGGGGAGCTGTTTTTT. Translated: CASSVERANTGELFF.

This chain connects TRBV20-1 to TRBJ1-5; 12 bases are shared with TRBD1. The V and J ends lost 1 base and 5 bases, in that order; junction bases with no gene match: 9. The CDR3 sequence is 17 residues long. Germline V gene lookup returns CDR1 DFQATT and CDR2 SNEGSKA (reference sequence). The CDR3 spells CSARAVGGQGAYQPQHF. In DNA form, the CDR3 reads TGCAGTGCTAGAGCTGTCGGGGGACAGGGGGCTTATCAGCCCCAGCATTTT.

This clonotype was recorded a few times. V gene TRBV19 combines with J gene TRBJ2-7; 8 bases map to TRBD1. The V segment lost 0 bases and the J segment 6 bases; nucleotides outside the gene matches: 7. The CDR3 has 15 amino acids. In germline, CDR1 is LNHDA, CDR2 SQIVND (reference sequence). CDR3 DNA sequence: TGTGCCAGTAGTATAGACGCGCCTACAGGGGGCGAGCAGTACTTC. Protein sequence: CASSIDAPTGGEQYF.

The chain couples TRBV6-2 or TRBV6-3 to TRBJ2-1, with a possible D match to TRBD2 (6 bases). Trimming took 4 bases from V and 2 from J, leaving 15 bases between them. The CDR3 extends over 16 amino acids. Germline V gene sequence: CDR1 MNHEY, CDR2 SVGEGT. The CDR3 nucleotides read TGTGCCAGCAGTTCTGGACTACTTCGGACCTACAATGAGCAGTTCTTC. The encoded protein is CASSSGLLRTYNEQFF.

V usage is TRBV7-6 and J usage is TRBJ2-3; D gene uncertain. Germline assignment: CDR1 SGHVS and CDR2 FNYEAQ. V lost 2 bases to trimming and J lost 0 bases, with 9 bases between them. The length of the CDR3 is 15 residues. CDR3: CASSLSPASTDTQYF. DNA for the CDR3: TGTGCCAGCAGCTTATCCCCAGCTAGCACAGATACGCAGTATTTT.

The gene calls are TRBV4-3 and TRBJ1-2; D not resolved. The ends were cut back, 1 base at V and 5 bases at J, with 11 bases in the middle. The CDR3 loop spans 14 amino acids. Germline V gene data show CDR1 as LGHNA and CDR2 as YSLEER. This CDR3 reads CASSQGRRVYGYTF. CDR3 DNA sequence: TGCGCCAGCAGCCAAGGGAGAAGAGTATATGGCTACACCTTC.

This clonotype has at least ten counts. This sequence joins TRBV6-1 and TRBJ1-5; TRBD1 matches at 8 bases. In germline, CDR1 is MNHNS, CDR2 SASEGT. The V and J ends lost 6 bases and 3 bases, in that order; junction bases with no gene match: 4. The CDR3 runs 14 residues. CDR3 amino acids: CASRVDRDNQPQHF. The CDR3 nucleotides are TGTGCCAGCAGGGTGGACAGGGACAATCAGCCCCAGCATTTT.

The chain has TRBV4-2 and TRBJ2-3; 15 bases align to TRBD2. In germline, CDR1 is LGHNA, CDR2 YNFKEQ. The CDR3 runs to 18 residues. V was pared by 3 bases and J by 2 bases, with 6 bases of the junction left unmatched. The CDR3 coding sequence is TGTGCCAGCAGCCACGGACTAGCGGGGGGGGCTGACACAGATACGCAGTATTTT. It yields the protein CASSHGLAGGADTDTQYF.

This clonotype has more than one count but fewer than ten. The chain combines TRBV4-2 with TRBJ2-7; 7 bases match TRBD1. J gave up 3 bases and V 5 bases, and 7 bases lay outside the gene matches. Looked up from germline, CDR1 is LGHNA and CDR2 is YNFKEQ. The CDR3 sequence is 14 residues long. The CDR3 coding sequence is TGTGCCAGCAGCACCTCGACAGGGCTCTACGAGCAGTACTTC. It translates to CASSTSTGLYEQYF.

The chain couples TRBV12-3 or TRBV12-4 to TRBJ1-1; no clear D gene. The V and J ends lost 5 bases and 0 bases respectively, with 13 bases between them. The CDR3 is 15 residues long. CDR3 coding DNA: TGTGCCAGCAGTACCCGATGGCGGGTGAACACTGAAGCTTTCTTT. It yields the protein CASSTRWRVNTEAFF.

The CDR3, as DNA: TGCGCCAGCAGCTTGAACATACCCTCCTACGAGCAGTACTTC. Protein: CASSLNIPSYEQYF. V gene TRBV5-1 combines with J gene TRBJ2-7, with D unresolved. Germline V lookup: CDR1 SGHRS, CDR2 YFSETQ. CDR3 length: 14 amino acids. V lost 1 base, J lost 0 bases, and 8 bases lay in between.

This clonotype was seen a handful of times. The chain recombines TRBV28 with TRBJ1-2; 7 nucleotides align to TRBD1. J was trimmed by 2 bases and V by 6 bases; bases with no gene match: 9. The germline CDR1 and CDR2 sequences are MDHEN and SYDVKM. CDR3 length: 15 amino acids. Written as DNA, the CDR3 is TGTGCCAGCAGCGGCAACAGGGGCCCAAACTATGGCTACACCTTC. This codes for CASSGNRGPNYGYTF.